The T cell receptor beta chain described here comes from a study of T cell responses to AZD1222 COVID-19 vaccine. Some clones are missing from TCRdb's copy, which holds only in-frame ones; the method was immunoSEQ multiplex PCR. The sample holds approximately 150,000 clones, around 90% seen once. Points on this clone: Its antigen is undetermined.

Regarding the study as a whole: None of the repertoires were sampled until the peak T cell response had passed. CD4 TCRs linked to vaccination spanned spike, dominating at 160-218 and 743-854. White British people made up most donors, females outnumbered males, and clonal diversity was possibly underestimated.

Germline-derived CDR1 and CDR2 are LGHDT and YNNKEL (reference sequence). The CDR3 has 16 amino acids. Trimming took 4 bases from V and 3 from J, leaving 18 bases between them. The material sequenced was peripheral blood, taken on day 0 of AZD1222 vaccination. This chain connects TRBV3-1 (or the pseudogene TRBV3-2) to TRBJ1-2, with D unresolved. This receptor was taken from an adult in good health. CDR3 bases: TGTGCCAGCAGCCCCCGGACTCCTCCGACGGACTATGGCTACACCTTC. This gives the protein CASSPRTPPTDYGYTF.